This T cell receptor beta chain was recorded in a study of OX40 agonist ivuxolimab in advanced cancers. Notes on the study in general: CD4+ and CD8+ blood T cells expanded clonally by week 6 at 0.1 to 3.0 mg/kg.

The repertoire was sequenced with immunoSEQ multiplex PCR; TCRdb's copy has only in-frame clones and lacks some. This table has 55,000 or so clones, roughly 90% appearing once. Of note for this clone: The antigen is unknown.

This CDR3 has 18 residues. With 1 base clipped from V and 1 base from J, the junction kept 11 bases outside the gene matches. The germline CDR1 and CDR2 sequences are SGHVS and FQNEAQ. The sequence was obtained from an adult with an advanced solid tumor such as melanoma, head and neck, liver or kidney cancer. The chain uses TRBV7-8 and TRBJ1-1, with 8 bases fitting TRBD1. The source was CD4+ or CD8+ T cells sorted from blood, collected in a trial of the OX40 agonist ivuxolimab. The CDR3 DNA reads as TGTGCCAGCAGCTTAGGTAGGACAGGGTTATTAAGGAACACTGAAGCTTTCTTT. Protein sequence: CASSLGRTGLLRNTEAFF.